Here is one T cell receptor (beta chain) with its context. At sampling all donors were nominally healthy, likely with unrecorded immune exposures. PCR involved 60 Vbeta and 13 Jbeta primers. Sequencing was performed with immunoSEQ multiplex PCR; in TCRdb, only in-frame clones are kept and a portion is missing. Among some 130,000 clones listed, more than 80% were seen once. This sample is drawn from a study of cytomegalovirus exposure and HLA in healthy donors. CDR3 length equals 16 residues. Trimming shortened V by 0 bases and J by 1 base, and 11 bases separated the two germline ends. Germline V gene sequence: CDR1 SGDLS, CDR2 YYNGEE.

This chain connects TRBV9 to TRBJ2-1; tentatively, D is TRBD2 (6 bases). This TCR was recovered from a woman aged 35 to 49 in good health and CMV-seropositive. What was sequenced was PBMCs. For the CDR3, the DNA is TGTGCCAGCAGCGTAGACTGGCGGGGTTCCTACAATGAGCAGTTCTTC. Translating gives CASSVDWRGSYNEQFF. Together with reference TRBV9 and TRBJ2-1, the CDR3 gives the full variable domain: DSGVTQTPKHLITATGQRVTLRCSPRSGDLSVYWYQQSLDQGLQFLIQYYNGEERAKGNILERFSAQQFPDLHSELNLSSLELGDSALYFCASSVDWRGSYNEQFFGPGTRLTVL.